This TCR beta chain came from a study of T cells in Graves' hyperthyroidism and ophthalmopathy. Those patients with uncontrolled infection, other autoimmune disease, pregnancy or lactation were excluded. Diagnosis rested on symptoms, serum thyroxine and TRAb, thyroid ultrasound, and orbital computed tomography. Study-wide results and limits: The model foresaw ophthalmopathy a median around 6 months prior to onset. Expanded thyroid clonotypes (above 0.001) were mostly also found in blood.

In the case of this clonotype: Its antigen is currently unknown. A read error is possible here, since a much larger clone lies one base away.

From RNA transcripts, TCR beta CDR3 regions were amplified. Using the HTBI primer set, a first-round RT-PCR was run on the TCR CDR3. MiXCR, applied by TCRdb to the multiplex PCR reads, yields one record per CDR3 protein. The sample records approximately 640,000 distinct CDR3 sequences, 45% being singletons. The CDR3 covers 14 residues. The germline gives CDR1 DFQATT, CDR2 SNEGSKA (reference sequence). Specimen: peripheral blood or thyroid tissue (not recorded which). The J gene is TRBJ1-2, the V gene TRBV20-1; 8 bases are a match to TRBD1. This receptor was identified in an adult man with Graves' disease, either hyperthyroidism or ophthalmopathy (not recorded which). Here the CDR3 DNA reads TGCAGTGCTGGAGAAGGGCAGGGGGCGCGTGGCTACACCTTC. Its protein product is CSAGEGQGARGYTF.